This is a list of T cell receptor beta chains from one sample in a study of OX40 agonist ivuxolimab in advanced cancers. This table comes from immunoSEQ multiplex PCR, and its TCRdb copy is limited to in-frame clones, with some not included. The table shows 90,000 to 95,000 clones, with approximately 87% occurring only once. This sample comprised CD4+ or CD8+ T cells sorted from blood, obtained in a trial of the OX40 agonist ivuxolimab. The source is an adult with an advanced solid tumor such as melanoma, head and neck, liver or kidney cancer. CDR3s include the opening cysteine and the closing phenylalanine or tryptophan. The D gene is left open where the match is weak. Not all rows give a size; the values are once, few, many and, for expanded clones, a class.

DNA	CDR3	D	size	V	J
TGTGCCAGCAGTGAGGGACAGAGGTACACTGAAGCTTTCTTT	CASSEGQRYTEAFF	TRBD1	NA	TRBV6-6	TRBJ1-1
TGCGCCAGCAGCTTGGGGGACAGGCTAGCTAACTATGGCTACACCTTC	CASSLGDRLANYGYTF	TRBD1	few	TRBV5-1	TRBJ1-2
TGTGCCTGGAGTGCTGACAGATCCTATCAAGAGACCCAGTACTTC	CAWSADRSYQETQYF	NA	NA	TRBV30	TRBJ2-5
TGTGCCAGTAGGCCGACAGGGATCACGCAAGAGACCCAGTACTTC	CASRPTGITQETQYF	TRBD1	NA	TRBV19	TRBJ2-5
TGTGCCAGCAGCCTACCGACGGGAAACACCATATATTTT	CASSLPTGNTIYF	NA	NA	TRBV5-6	TRBJ1-3
TGTGCCTGGACGTTAGGGCGCAATGAAAAACTGTTTTTT	CAWTLGRNEKLFF	NA	once	TRBV30	TRBJ1-4
TGTGCCAGCAGTTCCTCGTCCCTTTCAAAAGAGACCCAGTACTTC	CASSSSSLSKETQYF	NA	NA	TRBV28	TRBJ2-5
TGCAGCGTTGAAGATCAAAACTATGGCTACACCTTC	CSVEDQNYGYTF	NA	NA	TRBV29-1	TRBJ1-2
TGTGCCAGCAGCTTAGCGGCTAGCGGCACCGGGGAGCTGTTTTTT	CASSLAASGTGELFF	TRBD2	NA	TRBV11-2	TRBJ2-2
TGTGCCAGCAGCCCCGTTCCGACAGGGCCCCCCTACGAGCAGTACTTC	CASSPVPTGPPYEQYF	TRBD1	once	TRBV27	TRBJ2-7
TGTGCCAGCAGCGGACCGGGACAGGGGTTCTACGAGCAGTACTTC	CASSGPGQGFYEQYF	TRBD1	NA	TRBV5-4	TRBJ2-7
TGTGCCAGCTCACCGGACAGGGGTTCTTTTGGCTACACCTTC	CASSPDRGSFGYTF	TRBD1	NA	TRBV18	TRBJ1-2
TGTGCCAGCAGCCGGACAGGGGGAAACACTGAAGCTTTCTTT	CASSRTGGNTEAFF	TRBD1	NA	TRBV5-4	TRBJ1-1
TGTGCCAGCAGCCCCCTAGGAGAAACTCAGCCCCAGCATTTT	CASSPLGETQPQHF	NA	many	TRBV7-9	TRBJ1-5
TGTGCCAGCAGCTTATCCTGGTCGAACAGAGCCAAAAACATTCAGTACTTC	CASSLSWSNRAKNIQYF	NA	NA	TRBV7-8	TRBJ2-4
TGTGCCAGCAGCCAAGCTACTGGGGCTCACTATGGCTACACCTTC	CASSQATGAHYGYTF	NA	NA	TRBV14	TRBJ1-2
TGTGCCAGCAGCGGGTTACTAGCGCGGTCGGAGACCCAGTACTTC	CASSGLLARSETQYF	TRBD2	few	TRBV7-2	TRBJ2-5
TGTGCCAGCGGATCCCGACAGGGGGTTTCTGGAAACACCATATATTTT	CASGSRQGVSGNTIYF	NA	NA	TRBV21-1	TRBJ1-3
TGTGCCACCAGCAGAGTATGGGATCAGCCCCAGCATTTT	CATSRVWDQPQHF	NA	NA	TRBV15	TRBJ1-5
TGTGCCAGCAGCTCCACAGGGTCCTCTAACTATGGCTACACCTTC	CASSSTGSSNYGYTF	NA	NA	TRBV11-2	TRBJ1-2
TGTGCCAGCAGTGCAGGGGGTGGAAATCAGCCCCAGCATTTT	CASSAGGGNQPQHF	TRBD1	NA	TRBV6-1	TRBJ1-5
TGTGCCAGTAGGGGACTAGCGGGGGGGACAGATACGCAGTATTTT	CASRGLAGGTDTQYF	TRBD2	NA	TRBV19	TRBJ2-3
TGTGCCAGCAGTGATTGGGGGAATCAGGCTGGAAACACCATATATTTT	CASSDWGNQAGNTIYF	NA	NA	TRBV2	TRBJ1-3
TGTGCTAGTGGTTTGGGGACAGCTACAATTAACTATGGCTACACCTTC	CASGLGTATINYGYTF	NA	NA	TRBV12-5	TRBJ1-2